The text below deals with one T cell receptor beta chain. The CDR3 runs to 14 residues. Germline lookup yields CDR1 SEHNR and CDR2 FQNEAQ (reference sequence). Trimming shortened V by 8 bases and J by 0 bases, and 13 bases separated the two germline ends. Here immunoSEQ multiplex PCR was the method, and the copy in TCRdb shows in-frame clones only, minus some. The table records approximately 74,000 clones, roughly 92% of them present only once. This sample was included in a study of T cell changes during pregnancy in multiple sclerosis. The sample here was peripheral blood, taken before pregnancy. The sequence came from a female donor with multiple sclerosis, enrolled in a pregnancy study. The gene calls are TRBV7-9 and TRBJ1-1, with D perhaps matching TRBD1 (5 bases). CDR3 nucleotides: TGTGCCAGCTGGGGGGGTCGGGTGAACACTGAAGCTTTCTTT. It specifies CASWGGRVNTEAFF.